This record covers a single TCR beta chain. Produced via immunoSEQ multiplex PCR; TCRdb's table is partial and in-frame only. Among under 200,000 clones listed, approximately 85% were seen once. This record belongs to a study of blood T cell repertoires in COVID-19. The sequence was obtained from a woman older than 75 with acute or convalescent COVID-19. Sequencing was carried out using peripheral blood.

CDR3 sequence reads: CASRDRVYGYTF. The CDR3 nucleotides read TGCGCCAGCAGGGACAGGGTCTATGGCTACACCTTC. The J gene is TRBJ1-2, the V gene TRBV10-1; 8 nucleotides align to TRBD1. The V and J ends lost 6 bases and 4 bases, in that order; junction bases with no gene match: 1. The CDR3 is 12 residues long. Per germline, CDR1 WNHNN and CDR2 SYGVQD (reference sequence).